This T cell receptor beta chain was profiled in a study of PD-1 blockade in mismatch repair-deficient tumors. All patients were mismatch repair deficient, assessed by either PCR or immunohistochemistry. Looked up from germline, CDR1 is LGHNA and CDR2 is YSLEER. This CDR3 is 14 amino acids long. V lost 1 base to trimming and J lost 1 base, with 6 bases between them. Libraries were prepared by immunoSEQ multiplex PCR; TCRdb keeps only in-frame clonotypes and omits some of them. Of 85,000 to 130,000 clones listed, over 65% are singletons. The rearrangement uses TRBV4-3 and TRBJ2-3, with D perhaps matching TRBD1 (5 bases). The material sequenced was peripheral blood, taken 30 to 36 weeks after starting pembrolizumab. The TCR was taken from an adult with mismatch repair-deficient cancer. CDR3 nucleotides: TGCGCCAGCAGCCAAGGCAGGGGCACAGATACGCAGTATTTT. This encodes CASSQGRGTDTQYF.